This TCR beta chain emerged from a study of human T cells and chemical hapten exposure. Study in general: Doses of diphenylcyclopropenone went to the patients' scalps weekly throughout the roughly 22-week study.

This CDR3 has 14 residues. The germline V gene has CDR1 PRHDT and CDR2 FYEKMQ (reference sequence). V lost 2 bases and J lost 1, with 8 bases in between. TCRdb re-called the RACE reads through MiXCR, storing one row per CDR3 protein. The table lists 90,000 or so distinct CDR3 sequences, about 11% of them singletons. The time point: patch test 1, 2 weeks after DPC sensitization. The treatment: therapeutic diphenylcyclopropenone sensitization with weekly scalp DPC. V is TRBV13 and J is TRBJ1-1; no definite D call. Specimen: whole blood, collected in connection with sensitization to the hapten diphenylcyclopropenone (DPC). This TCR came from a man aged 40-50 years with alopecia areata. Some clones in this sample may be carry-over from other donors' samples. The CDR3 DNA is TGTGCCAGCAGCTTAAGGTGGGAGAACACTGAAGCTTTCTTT. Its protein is CASSLRWENTEAFF.